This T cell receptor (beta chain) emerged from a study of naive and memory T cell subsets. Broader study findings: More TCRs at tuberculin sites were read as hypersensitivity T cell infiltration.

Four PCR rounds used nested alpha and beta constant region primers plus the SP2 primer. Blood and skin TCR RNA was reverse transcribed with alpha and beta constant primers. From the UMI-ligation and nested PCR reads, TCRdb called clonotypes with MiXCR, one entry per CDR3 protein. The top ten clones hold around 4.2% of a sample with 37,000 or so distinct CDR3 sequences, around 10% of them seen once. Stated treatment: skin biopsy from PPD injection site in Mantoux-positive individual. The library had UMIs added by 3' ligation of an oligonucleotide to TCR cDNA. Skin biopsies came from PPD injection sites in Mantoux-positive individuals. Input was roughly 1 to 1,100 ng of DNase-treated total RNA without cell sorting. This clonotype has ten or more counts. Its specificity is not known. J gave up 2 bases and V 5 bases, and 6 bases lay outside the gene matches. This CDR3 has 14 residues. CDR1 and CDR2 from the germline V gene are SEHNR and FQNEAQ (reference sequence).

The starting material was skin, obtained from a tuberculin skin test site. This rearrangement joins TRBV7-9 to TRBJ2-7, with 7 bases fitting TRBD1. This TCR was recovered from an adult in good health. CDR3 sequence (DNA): TGTGCCAGCAGCGTCCGACAGGGCGCCTACGAGCAGTACTTC. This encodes CASSVRQGAYEQYF.